Below, 9 T cell receptor beta chains from the same sample are listed, as sequenced in a study of control samples from healthy donors and cancer patients. This table comes from immunoSEQ multiplex PCR, and its TCRdb copy is limited to in-frame clones, with some not included. Among roughly 130,000 clones listed, approximately 91% were seen once. Sample: blood. All receptors derive from a woman aged 30 to 39 in good health.

This sequence joins TRBV9 and TRBJ1-4; TRBD1 agrees at 8 bases. CDR1 SGDLS and CDR2 YYNGEE come from the germline V gene. This CDR3 is built from 15 residues. V lost 3 bases, J lost 8 bases, and 9 bases stayed unmatched. The CDR3 DNA reads TGTGCCAGCAGCGCGGGGGACAGGCGCGGCGAAAAACTGTTTTTT. Protein sequence: CASSAGDRRGEKLFF.

This clone was seen a single time. The V and J genes are TRBV10-1 and TRBJ2-1; TRBD2 matches at 8 bases. The germline V gene encodes CDR1 WNHNN and CDR2 SYGVQD (reference sequence). The CDR3 is 14 residues long. Trimming cost V 3 bases and J 8 bases; bases outside gene matches: 6. CDR3 nucleotide sequence: TGCGCCAGCAGTGACGGGACTAGTTCGGATGAGCAGTTCTTC. Protein: CASSDGTSSDEQFF.

The chain employs TRBV25-1 and TRBJ1-2; 9 bases map to TRBD1. CDR1 and CDR2 (germline): MGHDK, SYGVNS. This CDR3 is built from 14 residues. J lost 2 bases, V lost 7 bases, and 5 bases had no gene match. The CDR3 nucleotides read TGTGCCAGCAAGGGACAGGGAACCAACTATGGCTACACCTTC. As protein: CASKGQGTNYGYTF.

This clone came up a few times. This chain uses TRBV19 with TRBJ2-1; TRBD2 matches 13 bases. In germline, CDR1 is LNHDA, CDR2 SQIVND (reference sequence). The CDR3 covers 15 residues. Unmatched junction bases numbered 6, after V lost 5 bases and J lost 8 bases. The CDR3 bases are TGTGCCAGTAGTGTAACTAGCGGGAGGGCCCATGAGCAGTTCTTC. Translation gives CASSVTSGRAHEQFF.

CDR3 nucleotides: TGTGCCAGCAGCGGGTGGAAGCGGGGGGTAGAGACCCAGTACTTC. Protein sequence: CASSGWKRGVETQYF. The chain joins TRBV9 to TRBJ2-5, with 9 nucleotides matching TRBD2. Germline V CDR1 and CDR2: SGDLS, YYNGEE. This CDR3 region has 15 residues. V gave up 3 bases and J gave up 4 bases; unmatched junction bases: 7. Variable domain in full (rest from reference TRBV9 and TRBJ2-5): DSGVTQTPKHLITATGQRVTLRCSPRSGDLSVYWYQQSLDQGLQFLIQYYNGEERAKGNILERFSAQQFPDLHSELNLSSLELGDSALYFCASSGWKRGVETQYFGPGTRLLVL.

The chain carries TRBV27 and TRBJ1-4; D gene unclear. Trimming took off 2 bases at V and 3 bases at J, with 13 bases between the two ends. Per the germline V gene, CDR1 is MNHEY and CDR2 is SMNVEV (reference sequence). CDR3 length: 16 amino acids. CDR3 protein: CASSLTRAWANEKLFF. CDR3 bases: TGTGCCAGCAGTTTAACACGGGCATGGGCTAATGAAAAACTGTTTTTT.

The rearrangement uses TRBV19 and TRBJ2-1; 13 positions agree with TRBD2. In germline, CDR1 is LNHDA, CDR2 SQIVND (reference sequence). Trimming removed 5 bases from V and 4 bases from J; junction bases left unmatched: 5. This CDR3 has 16 residues. The DNA for the CDR3 is TGTGCCAGTAGTGACCGGACTAGCGGGAGTTACAATGAGCAGTTCTTC. This codes for CASSDRTSGSYNEQFF.

The V call is TRBV3-1 (or the pseudogene TRBV3-2), the J call TRBJ2-3; possibly TRBD2 for D (6 bases). Germline V lookup: CDR1 LGHDT, CDR2 YNNKEL (reference sequence). Trimming removed 6 bases at V and 2 bases at J, with 21 bases between. The CDR3 consists of 17 residues. CDR3 sequence (DNA): TGTGCCAGCAGGCCAAGGTACGGGAGAGCAAACACAGATACGCAGTATTTT. The encoded protein is CASRPRYGRANTDTQYF.

This clone is a singleton in its sample. This rearrangement joins TRBV7-3 to TRBJ2-5, with D perhaps being TRBD1 or TRBD2 (6 bases each). The CDR3 covers 14 residues. Per germline, CDR1 SGHTA and CDR2 FQGTGA. V was shortened by 5 bases and J by 5 bases, with 15 bases between the two germline ends. The CDR3 DNA reads as TGTGCCAGCAGCCCTACGGGGGCACAGGAGACCCAGTACTTC. Translated: CASSPTGAQETQYF.